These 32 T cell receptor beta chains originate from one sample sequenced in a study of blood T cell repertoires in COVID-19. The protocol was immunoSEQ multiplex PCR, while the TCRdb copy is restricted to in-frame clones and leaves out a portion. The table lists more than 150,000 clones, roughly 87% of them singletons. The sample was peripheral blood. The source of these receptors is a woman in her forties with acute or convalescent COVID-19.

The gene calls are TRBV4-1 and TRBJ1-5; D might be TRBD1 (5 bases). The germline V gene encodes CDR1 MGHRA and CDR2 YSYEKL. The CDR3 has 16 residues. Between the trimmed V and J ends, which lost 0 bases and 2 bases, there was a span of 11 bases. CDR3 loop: CASSQDGRGGNQPQHF. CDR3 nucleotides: TGCGCCAGCAGCCAAGATGGAAGGGGCGGCAATCAGCCCCAGCATTTT.

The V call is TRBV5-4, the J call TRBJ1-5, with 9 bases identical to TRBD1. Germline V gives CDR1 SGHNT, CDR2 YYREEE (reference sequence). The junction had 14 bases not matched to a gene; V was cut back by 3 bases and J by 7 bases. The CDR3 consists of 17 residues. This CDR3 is CASSYSRDRASRQPQHF. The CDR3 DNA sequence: TGTGCCAGCAGCTATTCCCGGGACAGGGCGTCTCGACAGCCCCAGCATTTT.

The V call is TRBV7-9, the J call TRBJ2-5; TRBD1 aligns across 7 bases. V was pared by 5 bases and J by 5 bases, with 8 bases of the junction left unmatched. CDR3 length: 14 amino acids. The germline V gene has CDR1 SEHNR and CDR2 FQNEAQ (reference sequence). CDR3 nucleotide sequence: TGTGCCAGCAGCGCGACAGGGTTGCAGGAGACCCAGTACTTC. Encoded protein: CASSATGLQETQYF.

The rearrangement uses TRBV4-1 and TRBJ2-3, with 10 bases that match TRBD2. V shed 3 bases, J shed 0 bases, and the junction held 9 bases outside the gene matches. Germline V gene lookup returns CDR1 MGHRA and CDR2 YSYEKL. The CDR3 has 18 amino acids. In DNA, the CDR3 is TGCGCCAGCAGCCAGGGGGGTAGCGGGAGGAGTAGCACAGATACGCAGTATTTT. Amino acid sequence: CASSQGGSGRSSTDTQYF.

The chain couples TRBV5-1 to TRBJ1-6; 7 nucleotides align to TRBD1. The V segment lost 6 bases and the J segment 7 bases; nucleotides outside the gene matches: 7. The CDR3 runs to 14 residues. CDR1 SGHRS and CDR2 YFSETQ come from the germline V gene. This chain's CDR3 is CASKDRVGNSPLHF. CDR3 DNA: TGCGCCAGCAAAGACAGGGTCGGCAATTCACCCCTCCACTTT. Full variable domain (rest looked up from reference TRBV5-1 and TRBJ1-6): KAGVTQTPRYLIKTRGQQVTLSCSPISGHRSVSWYQQTPGQGLQFLFEYFSETQRNKGNFPGRFSGRQFSNSRSEMNVSTLELGDSALYLCASKDRVGNSPLHFGNGTRLTVT.

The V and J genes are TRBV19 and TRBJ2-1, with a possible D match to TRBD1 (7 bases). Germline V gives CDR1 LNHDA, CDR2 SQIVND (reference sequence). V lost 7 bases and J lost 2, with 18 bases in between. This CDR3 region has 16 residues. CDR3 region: CASTLGAGTAYNEQFF. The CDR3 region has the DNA TGTGCCAGTACCCTGGGGGCGGGGACAGCCTACAATGAGCAGTTCTTC.

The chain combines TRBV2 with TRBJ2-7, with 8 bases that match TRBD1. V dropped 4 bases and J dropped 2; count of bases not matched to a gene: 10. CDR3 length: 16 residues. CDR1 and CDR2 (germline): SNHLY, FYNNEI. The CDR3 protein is CASSVKSGQATYEQYF. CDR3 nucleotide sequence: TGTGCCAGCAGTGTAAAATCGGGACAGGCGACCTACGAGCAGTACTTC.

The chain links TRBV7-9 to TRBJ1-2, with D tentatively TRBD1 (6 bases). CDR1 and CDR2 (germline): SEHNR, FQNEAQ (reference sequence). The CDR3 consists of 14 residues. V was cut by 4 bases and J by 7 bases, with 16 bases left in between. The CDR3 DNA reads TGTGCCAGCAGCTCATTACAGGGTAGGGGTGGCTACACCTTC. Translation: CASSSLQGRGGYTF.

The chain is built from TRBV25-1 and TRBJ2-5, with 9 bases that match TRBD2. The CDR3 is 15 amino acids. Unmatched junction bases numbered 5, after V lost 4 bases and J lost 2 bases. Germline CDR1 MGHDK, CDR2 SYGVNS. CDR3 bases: TGTGCCAGCAGTGCCTATCTAGCGGGGCAAGAGACCCAGTACTTC. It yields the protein CASSAYLAGQETQYF. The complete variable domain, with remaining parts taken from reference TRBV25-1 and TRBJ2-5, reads EADIYQTPRYLVIGTGKKITLECSQTMGHDKMYWYQQDPGMELHLIHYSYGVNSTEKGDLSSESTVSRIRTEHFPLTLESARPSHTSQYLCASSAYLAGQETQYFGPGTRLLVL.

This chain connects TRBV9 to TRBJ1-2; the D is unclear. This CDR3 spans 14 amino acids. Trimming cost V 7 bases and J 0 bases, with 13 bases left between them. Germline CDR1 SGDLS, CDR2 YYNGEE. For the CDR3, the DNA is TGTGCCAGCGGCAGTGAGGCTACTAACTATGGCTACACCTTC. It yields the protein CASGSEATNYGYTF.

CDR3 sequence: CASSSRGSGANVLTF. The DNA for the CDR3 is TGTGCCAGTAGTTCCAGGGGCTCTGGGGCCAACGTCCTGACTTTC. V gene TRBV19 combines with J gene TRBJ2-6, with a tentative D call TRBD1 (6 bases). The CDR3 runs 15 residues. Trimming pared 5 bases from V and 0 bases from J, leaving 8 bases between. The germline gives CDR1 LNHDA, CDR2 SQIVND (reference sequence).

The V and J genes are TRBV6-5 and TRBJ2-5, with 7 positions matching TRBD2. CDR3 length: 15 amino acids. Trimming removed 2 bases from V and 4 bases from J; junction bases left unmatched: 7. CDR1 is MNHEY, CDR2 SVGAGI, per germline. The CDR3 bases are TGTGCCAGCAGTTACCCCGGGTCGGGGGGAGAGACCCAGTACTTC. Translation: CASSYPGSGGETQYF.

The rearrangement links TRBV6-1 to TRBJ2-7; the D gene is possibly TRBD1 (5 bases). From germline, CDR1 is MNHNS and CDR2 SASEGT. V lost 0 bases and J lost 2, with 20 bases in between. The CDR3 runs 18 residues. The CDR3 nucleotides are TGTGCCAGCAGTGAAGCGCCTGGTCTGGGTGGGGCGCCCTACGAGCAGTACTTC. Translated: CASSEAPGLGGAPYEQYF.

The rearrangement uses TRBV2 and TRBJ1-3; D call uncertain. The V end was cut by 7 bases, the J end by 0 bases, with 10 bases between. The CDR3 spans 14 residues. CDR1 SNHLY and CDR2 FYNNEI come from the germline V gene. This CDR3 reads CASTGISSGNTIYF. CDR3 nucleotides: TGTGCCAGCACCGGGATCAGCTCTGGAAACACCATATATTTT.

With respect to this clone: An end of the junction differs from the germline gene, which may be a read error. This chain's CDR3 is CASSLLGHRFF. CDR3 DNA sequence: TGTGCCAGCAGCTTGTTGGGACACAGGTTCTTC. The genes are TRBV5-4 and TRBJ1-2; D possibly corresponds to TRBD1 (6 bases). The CDR3 contains 11 residues. The germline gives CDR1 SGHNT, CDR2 YYREEE (reference sequence).

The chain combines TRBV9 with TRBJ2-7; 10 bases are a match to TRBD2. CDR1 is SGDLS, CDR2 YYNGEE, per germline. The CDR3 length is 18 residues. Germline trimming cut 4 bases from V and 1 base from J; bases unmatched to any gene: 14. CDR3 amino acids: CASSPRRGLAGVSYEQYF. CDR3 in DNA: TGTGCCAGCAGCCCTCGGCGGGGGCTAGCGGGGGTGTCCTACGAGCAGTACTTC.

The CDR3 loop reads CASSQIVEGEQPQHF. CDR3 nucleotides: TGTGCCAGCAGCCAAATAGTCGAGGGCGAGCAGCCCCAGCATTTT. The rearrangement uses TRBV4-2 and TRBJ1-5; D gene unclear. The ends were cut back, 2 bases at V and 7 bases at J, with 15 bases in the middle. In germline, CDR1 is LGHNA, CDR2 YNFKEQ. This CDR3 contains 15 residues.

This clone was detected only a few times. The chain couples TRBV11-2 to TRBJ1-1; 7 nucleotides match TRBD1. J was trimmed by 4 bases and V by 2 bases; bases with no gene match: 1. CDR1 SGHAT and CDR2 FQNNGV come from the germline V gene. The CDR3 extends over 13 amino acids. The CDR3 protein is CASSLRQGTEAFF. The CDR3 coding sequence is TGTGCCAGCAGCTTACGACAGGGCACTGAAGCTTTCTTT.

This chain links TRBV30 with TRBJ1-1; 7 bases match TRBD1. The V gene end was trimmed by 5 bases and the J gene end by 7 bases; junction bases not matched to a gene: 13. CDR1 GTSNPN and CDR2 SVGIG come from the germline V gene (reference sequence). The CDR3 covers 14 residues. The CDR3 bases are TGTGCCTGGGACCCCGGGACAGCAAGAATTGAAGCTTTCTTT. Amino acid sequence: CAWDPGTARIEAFF.

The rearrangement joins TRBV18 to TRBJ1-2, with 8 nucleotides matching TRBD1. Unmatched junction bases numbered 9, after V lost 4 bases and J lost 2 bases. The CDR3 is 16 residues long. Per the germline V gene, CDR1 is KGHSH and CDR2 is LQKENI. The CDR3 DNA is TGTGCCAGCTCACGAGGACCGGGACAGGCGAACTATGGCTACACCTTC. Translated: CASSRGPGQANYGYTF.

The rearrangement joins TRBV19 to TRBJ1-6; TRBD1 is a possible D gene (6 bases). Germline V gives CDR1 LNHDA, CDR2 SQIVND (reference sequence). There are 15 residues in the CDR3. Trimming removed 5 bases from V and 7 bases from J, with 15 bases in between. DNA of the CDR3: TGTGCCAGTAGTCGGTGGACAGCTTCAAATTCACCCCTCCACTTT. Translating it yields CASSRWTASNSPLHF.

The CDR3 DNA follows: TGCGCCAGCAGCTTGGGACAAACCTATGGCTACACCTTC. This gives the protein CASSLGQTYGYTF. The rearrangement joins TRBV5-1 to TRBJ1-2; D gene ambiguous. This CDR3 has 13 residues. Germline V lookup: CDR1 SGHRS, CDR2 YFSETQ. Trimming removed 0 bases from V and 4 bases from J, with 7 bases in between.

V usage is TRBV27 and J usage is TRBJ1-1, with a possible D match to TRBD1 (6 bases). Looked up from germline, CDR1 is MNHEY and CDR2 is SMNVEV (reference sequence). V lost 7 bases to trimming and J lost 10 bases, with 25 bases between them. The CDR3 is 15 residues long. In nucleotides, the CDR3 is TGTGCCAGCAAAGGGCATGGGGGCGGCCGGGTCGGAGCTTTCTTT. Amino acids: CASKGHGGGRVGAFF.

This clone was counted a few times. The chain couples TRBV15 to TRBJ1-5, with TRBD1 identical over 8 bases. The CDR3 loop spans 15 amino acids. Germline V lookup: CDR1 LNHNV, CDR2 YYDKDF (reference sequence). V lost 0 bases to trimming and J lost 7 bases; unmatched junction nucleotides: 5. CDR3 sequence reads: CATSRDGQGGQPQHF. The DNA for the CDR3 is TGTGCCACCAGCAGAGATGGACAGGGAGGGCAGCCCCAGCATTTT.

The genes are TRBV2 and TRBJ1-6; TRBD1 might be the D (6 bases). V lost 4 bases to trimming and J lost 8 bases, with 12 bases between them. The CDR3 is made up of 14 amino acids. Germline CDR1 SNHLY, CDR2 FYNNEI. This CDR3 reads CASSGGTIHSPLHF. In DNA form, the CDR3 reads TGTGCCAGCAGTGGGGGGACAATCCATTCACCCCTCCACTTT.

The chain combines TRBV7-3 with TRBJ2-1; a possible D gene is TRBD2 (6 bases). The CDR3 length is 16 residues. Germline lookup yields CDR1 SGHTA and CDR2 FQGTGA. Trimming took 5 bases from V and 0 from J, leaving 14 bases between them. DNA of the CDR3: TGTGCCAGCAGCCCCGCTCGGGGGAACTCCTACAATGAGCAGTTCTTC. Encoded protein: CASSPARGNSYNEQFF.

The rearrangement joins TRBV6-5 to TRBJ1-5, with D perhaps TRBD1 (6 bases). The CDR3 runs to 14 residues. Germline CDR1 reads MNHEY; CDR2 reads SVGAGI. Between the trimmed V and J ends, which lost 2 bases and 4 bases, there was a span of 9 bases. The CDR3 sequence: CASSYLQGNQPQHF. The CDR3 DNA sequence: TGTGCCAGCAGTTACCTCCAGGGGAATCAGCCCCAGCATTTT.

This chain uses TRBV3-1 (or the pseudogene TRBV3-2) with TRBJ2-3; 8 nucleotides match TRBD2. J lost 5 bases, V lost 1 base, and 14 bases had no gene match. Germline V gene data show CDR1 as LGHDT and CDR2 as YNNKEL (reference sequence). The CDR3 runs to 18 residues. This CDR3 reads CASSQGGGWRGDGDTQYF. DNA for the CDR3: TGTGCCAGCAGCCAAGGCGGTGGGTGGCGGGGGGATGGAGATACGCAGTATTTT.

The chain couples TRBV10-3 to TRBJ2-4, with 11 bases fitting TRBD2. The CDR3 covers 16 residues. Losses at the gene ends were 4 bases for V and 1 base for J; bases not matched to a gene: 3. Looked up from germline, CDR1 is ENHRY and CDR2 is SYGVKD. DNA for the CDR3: TGTGCCATCAGTGTCGGACTAGCGGGTGCCAAAAACATTCAGTACTTC. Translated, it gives CAISVGLAGAKNIQYF.

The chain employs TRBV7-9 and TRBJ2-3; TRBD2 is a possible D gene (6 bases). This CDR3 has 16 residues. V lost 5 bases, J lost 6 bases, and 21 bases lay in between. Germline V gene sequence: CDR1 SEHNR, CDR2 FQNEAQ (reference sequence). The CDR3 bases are TGTGCCAGCAGCGAAGGTAGCGGAGGACAAATGGATACGCAGTATTTT. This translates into CASSEGSGGQMDTQYF.

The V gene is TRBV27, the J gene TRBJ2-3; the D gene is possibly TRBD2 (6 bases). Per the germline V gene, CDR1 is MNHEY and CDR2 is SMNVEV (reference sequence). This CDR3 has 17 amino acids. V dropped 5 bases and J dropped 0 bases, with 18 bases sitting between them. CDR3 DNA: TGTGCCAGCAGTCGTCGACTAGACTCTGCTAGCACAGATACGCAGTATTTT. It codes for CASSRRLDSASTDTQYF.

The CDR3 is CASSAPLGSTGGNYGYTF. DNA of the CDR3: TGTGCCAGCAGCGCCCCCCTCGGGTCGACAGGGGGAAACTATGGCTACACCTTC. The chain is built from TRBV9 and TRBJ1-2; 9 nucleotides agree with TRBD1. There are 18 residues in the CDR3. Germline V gene sequence: CDR1 SGDLS, CDR2 YYNGEE. J gave up 2 bases and V 3 bases, and 14 bases lay outside the gene matches.